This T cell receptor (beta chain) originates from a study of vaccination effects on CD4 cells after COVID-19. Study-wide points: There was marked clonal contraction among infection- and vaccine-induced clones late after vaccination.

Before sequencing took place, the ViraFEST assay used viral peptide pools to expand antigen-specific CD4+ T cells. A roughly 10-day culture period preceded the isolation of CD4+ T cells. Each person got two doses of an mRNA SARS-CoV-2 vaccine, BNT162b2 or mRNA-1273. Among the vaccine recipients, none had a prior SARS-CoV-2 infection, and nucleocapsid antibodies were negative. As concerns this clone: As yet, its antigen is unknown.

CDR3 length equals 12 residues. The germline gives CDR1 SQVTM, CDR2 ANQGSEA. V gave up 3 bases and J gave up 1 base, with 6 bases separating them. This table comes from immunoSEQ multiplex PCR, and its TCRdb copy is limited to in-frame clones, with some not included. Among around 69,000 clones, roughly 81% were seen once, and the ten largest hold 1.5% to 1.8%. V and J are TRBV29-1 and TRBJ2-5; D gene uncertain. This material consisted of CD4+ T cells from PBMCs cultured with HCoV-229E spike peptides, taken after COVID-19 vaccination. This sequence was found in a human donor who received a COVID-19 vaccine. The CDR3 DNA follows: TGCAGCGTTGATGGCAGCCAAGAGACCCAGTACTTC. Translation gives CSVDGSQETQYF.